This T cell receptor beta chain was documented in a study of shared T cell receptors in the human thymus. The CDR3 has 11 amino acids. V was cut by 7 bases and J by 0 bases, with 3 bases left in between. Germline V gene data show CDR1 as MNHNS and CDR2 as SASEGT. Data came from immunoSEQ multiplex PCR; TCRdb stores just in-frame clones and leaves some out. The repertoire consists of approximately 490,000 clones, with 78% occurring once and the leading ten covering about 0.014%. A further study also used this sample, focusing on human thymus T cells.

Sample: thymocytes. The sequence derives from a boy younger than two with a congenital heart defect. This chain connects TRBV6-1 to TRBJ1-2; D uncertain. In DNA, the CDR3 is TGTGCCAGCATCTCTAACTATGGCTACACCTTC. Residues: CASISNYGYTF.